This T cell receptor beta chain was found in a study of glioma-infiltrating T cells. Broader study findings: Tissue-blood divergence was below expectation in non-neoplastic patients, above in gliomas. Tissue and blood shared very few CDR3 sequences.

Using RNA template, CDR3s of TCR alpha and beta were amplified with iRepertoire arm-PCR. For one-step reverse transcription and amplification, 100-400 ng of tissue mRNA or PBMC total RNA was used. A single record per CDR3 protein comes from TCRdb applying MiXCR to the multiplex PCR reads. Of roughly 100,000 distinct CDR3 sequences detected, around 30% appear once; the ten largest clones hold 40% to 45%. The germline V gene encodes CDR1 SNHLY and CDR2 FYNNEI. The CDR3 has 14 amino acids. Unmatched junction bases numbered 3, after V lost 7 bases and J lost 0 bases. Worth noting for this clonotype: Its target is not known.

The sequence was collected from a human donor with low-grade glioma or glioblastoma, undergoing nonglioma brain surgery, or in good health (not recorded which). The rearrangement uses TRBV2 and TRBJ2-7, with 10 bases identical to TRBD1. Sequencing was carried out using glioma tissue, nonneoplastic brain tissue, or PBMCs (not recorded which). In DNA form, the CDR3 reads TGTGCCAGCACCGGGACAGGGGTCTCCTACGAGCAGTACTTC. Translation gives CASTGTGVSYEQYF.